These 21 T cell receptor beta chains were all obtained from the same sample, sequenced in a study of T-cell memory formation after mild COVID-19. A single record per CDR3 protein comes from TCRdb applying MiXCR to the 5' RACE reads. This sample has 55,000 to 80,000 distinct CDR3 sequences, with roughly 9.9% found just once. The sample comprised PBMCs or a T cell subset sorted from them (not recorded which). The receptors derive from a man between 18 and 29 years old who had mild COVID-19 (a few samples of this study predate the infection). Cell type and time point are not known.

The rearrangement joins TRBV12-3 or TRBV12-4 to TRBJ2-5, with D hard to call. This CDR3 contains 15 residues. The V gene lost 1 base and the J gene lost 2 bases, with 11 bases spanning the gap. CDR3 nucleotide sequence: TGTGCCAGCAGTTTAGGGTACGGAAGACAAGAGACCCAGTACTTC. As protein: CASSLGYGRQETQYF.

This clonotype was seen repeatedly, ten times or more. This chain links TRBV7-9 with TRBJ2-1; 14 bases line up with TRBD2. The CDR3 contains 15 residues. V trimming: 4 bases; J trimming: 8 bases; junction bases outside the gene matches: 4. From germline, CDR1 is SEHNR and CDR2 FQNEAQ (reference sequence). CDR3 amino acids: CASSYRLAGGDEQFF. In DNA form, the CDR3 reads TGTGCCAGCAGCTACCGACTAGCGGGGGGGGATGAGCAGTTCTTC.

V is TRBV7-2 and J is TRBJ1-6; 7 bases line up with TRBD1. The CDR3 contains 16 residues. The ends lost 4 bases at V and 7 bases at J; junction bases unmatched: 10. Germline CDR1 is SGHTA and CDR2 is FQGNSA. CDR3 coding DNA: TGTGCCAGCAGCTCATCCACCAGGGACAGAAATTCACCCCTCCACTTT. Protein: CASSSSTRDRNSPLHF.

The chain carries TRBV7-2 and TRBJ2-3; the D is unclear. V was cut by 5 bases and J by 0 bases, with 12 bases left in between. Germline V gene data show CDR1 as SGHTA and CDR2 as FQGNSA. The CDR3 runs 15 residues. The CDR3, as DNA: TGTGCCAGCAGCCCCCGAGGTGGAAGCACAGATACGCAGTATTTT. It is translated as CASSPRGGSTDTQYF.

At least ten counts were recorded for this clonotype. This chain connects TRBV20-1 to TRBJ2-7, with D unclear. CDR3 size: 12 residues. Germline V CDR1 and CDR2: DFQATT, SNEGSKA (reference sequence). The V end lost 5 bases, the J end lost 2 bases, and 10 bases lay between the germline ends. As DNA, the CDR3 is TGCAGTGCTGAGCCGGTTACCTACGAGCAGTACTTC. Translation gives CSAEPVTYEQYF.

The chain couples TRBV4-1 to TRBJ1-1; D gene unclear. The V gene lost 1 base and the J gene lost 1 base, with 19 bases spanning the gap. The V gene's germline CDR1 is MGHRA and CDR2 YSYEKL. The CDR3 consists of 18 residues. CDR3 residues: CASSQAIDLWTANTEAFF. The CDR3 DNA reads as TGCGCCAGCAGCCAAGCCATCGATCTATGGACGGCGAACACTGAAGCTTTCTTT.

This clonotype was found many times. This chain links TRBV7-2 with TRBJ2-6; 8 bases are a match to TRBD1. J was trimmed by 3 bases and V by 5 bases; bases with no gene match: 15. Germline V gives CDR1 SGHTA, CDR2 FQGNSA. This CDR3 is 19 amino acids long. The CDR3 loop is CASSRTRWQGANGANVLTF. CDR3 nucleotides: TGTGCCAGCAGCAGGACGAGATGGCAGGGGGCTAATGGGGCCAACGTCCTGACTTTC.

The chain recombines TRBV14 with TRBJ2-6, with TRBD1 matching 9 bases. CDR3 length: 17 amino acids. Germline CDR1 and CDR2: SGHDN and FVKESK. The junction had 6 bases not matched to a gene; V was cut back by 3 bases and J by 3 bases. The CDR3 protein is CASSHGYRGLGANVLTF. For the CDR3, the DNA is TGTGCCAGCAGCCACGGTTACAGGGGGCTTGGGGCCAACGTCCTGACTTTC.

This rearrangement joins TRBV5-1 to TRBJ2-2, with 10 bases fitting TRBD2. The CDR3 sequence is 16 residues long. Germline V gives CDR1 SGHRS, CDR2 YFSETQ. Germline trimming cut 0 bases from V and 6 bases from J; bases unmatched to any gene: 5. CDR3 loop: CASSLAPAGGPGELFF. The CDR3 DNA reads TGCGCCAGCAGCTTGGCCCCAGCGGGGGGGCCCGGGGAGCTGTTTTTT. Combining the CDR3 with reference TRBV5-1 and TRBJ2-2 gives the whole variable domain KAGVTQTPRYLIKTRGQQVTLSCSPISGHRSVSWYQQTPGQGLQFLFEYFSETQRNKGNFPGRFSGRQFSNSRSEMNVSTLELGDSALYLCASSLAPAGGPGELFFGEGSRLTVL.

This clonotype was seen many times. This chain links TRBV7-7 with TRBJ2-5; D remains ambiguous. V was pared by 5 bases and J by 4 bases, with 11 bases between. The germline V gene has CDR1 SSHAT and CDR2 FNYEAQ (reference sequence). The CDR3 spans 13 residues. CDR3: CASSPSPGETQYF. Written as DNA, the CDR3 is TGTGCCAGCAGCCCCTCCCCTGGAGAGACCCAGTACTTC.

This clonotype was counted at least ten times. The chain carries TRBV7-2 and TRBJ1-5; D is unresolved. This CDR3 has 14 amino acids. The germline V gene encodes CDR1 SGHTA and CDR2 FQGNSA. V shed 3 bases and J shed 1 base, with 7 bases lying between them. In DNA, the CDR3 is TGTGCCAGCAGCTTTGCAGTGAGCAATCAGCCCCAGCATTTT. Encoded protein: CASSFAVSNQPQHF.

The gene calls are TRBV29-1 and TRBJ1-1; D is unresolved. The CDR3 length is 14 residues. The germline V gene has CDR1 SQVTM and CDR2 ANQGSEA. V was clipped by 5 bases and J by 0 bases, with 13 bases between them. The CDR3 DNA reads TGCAGCGTTTCTACGTCGGGCATGAACACTGAAGCTTTCTTT. This sequence encodes CSVSTSGMNTEAFF.

This clonotype has ten or more counts. This chain connects TRBV18 to TRBJ2-1; 7 bases map to TRBD1. Germline CDR1 is KGHSH and CDR2 is LQKENI. The CDR3 consists of 13 residues. V was pared by 2 bases and J by 10 bases, with 5 bases of the junction left unmatched. The chain's CDR3 is CASSPTTGVEQFF. CDR3 nucleotide sequence: TGTGCCAGCTCACCAACCACAGGGGTGGAGCAGTTCTTC.

The V call is TRBV5-1, the J call TRBJ2-6; no firm D call. The CDR3 consists of 15 residues. Per the germline V gene, CDR1 is SGHRS and CDR2 is YFSETQ. Trimming pared 0 bases from V and 2 bases from J, leaving 6 bases between. The chain's CDR3 is CASSLEAAGANVLTF. The CDR3, as DNA: TGCGCCAGCAGCTTGGAGGCGGCTGGGGCCAACGTCCTGACTTTC.

This clonotype came up a few times. The V and J genes are TRBV10-3 and TRBJ2-2; unclear D gene. CDR1 ENHRY and CDR2 SYGVKD come from the germline V gene. The ends were cut back, 7 bases at V and 3 bases at J, with 12 bases in the middle. This CDR3 has 14 amino acids. CDR3 loop: CAITPGSDTGELFF. DNA of the CDR3: TGTGCCATCACTCCCGGTTCTGACACCGGGGAGCTGTTTTTT.

In this sample, this clonotype turned up many times. V and J are TRBV5-1 and TRBJ2-5; possibly TRBD2 for D (6 bases). Germline CDR1 SGHRS, CDR2 YFSETQ. V was cut by 0 bases and J by 2 bases, with 11 bases left in between. This CDR3 spans 15 amino acids. Here the CDR3 DNA reads TGCGCCAGCAGCTTGGACCCGGGACTTCAAGAGACCCAGTACTTC. Its translation is CASSLDPGLQETQYF.

The chain has TRBV7-9 and TRBJ1-1; possible D gene TRBD1, 5 bases. The germline V gene encodes CDR1 SEHNR and CDR2 FQNEAQ (reference sequence). Trimming took 4 bases from V and 3 from J, leaving 12 bases between them. The CDR3 loop spans 14 amino acids. The CDR3 loop is CASSSLWGYTEAFF. The CDR3 nucleotides are TGTGCCAGCAGCTCCCTTTGGGGGTACACTGAAGCTTTCTTT.

This clonotype was detected a few times. The J gene is TRBJ2-7, the V gene TRBV20-1; the match to TRBD2 covers 10 bases. Germline V gives CDR1 DFQATT, CDR2 SNEGSKA (reference sequence). V lost 6 bases and J lost 0; bases outside the gene matches: 5. The CDR3 has 14 residues. The CDR3 protein is CSALAGGSSYEQYV. CDR3 DNA: TGCAGTGCGTTAGCGGGGGGCAGCTCCTACGAGCAGTACGTC.

This clonotype was recorded a few times. V usage is TRBV6-5 and J usage is TRBJ1-2; TRBD1 might be the D (6 bases). The V and J ends lost 0 bases and 10 bases respectively, with 12 bases between them. This CDR3 contains 13 residues. Germline lookup yields CDR1 MNHEY and CDR2 SVGAGI. The DNA for the CDR3 is TGTGCCAGCAGTTACTCGAGGGGGTACTTCTACACCTTC. This codes for CASSYSRGYFYTF.

V is TRBV4-1 and J is TRBJ2-3, with D uncertain. Trimming left V 0 bases short and J 4 bases short, with 5 bases between. Germline lookup yields CDR1 MGHRA and CDR2 YSYEKL. The CDR3 sequence is 13 residues long. The CDR3 DNA reads TGCGCCAGCAGCCAAGATGGCCCAGATACGCAGTATTTT. It translates to CASSQDGPDTQYF.

This clonotype showed up just a few times. V and J are TRBV5-6 and TRBJ1-1; perhaps TRBD1 as D (5 bases). CDR3 length: 14 residues. Germline lookup yields CDR1 SGHDT and CDR2 YYEEEE. V was pared by 2 bases and J by 3 bases, with 11 bases between. CDR3: CASSFAGGYTEAFF. The CDR3, as DNA: TGTGCCAGCAGCTTCGCCGGGGGATACACTGAAGCTTTCTTT.